This is a list of T cell receptor beta chains from one sample in a study of T cells after yellow fever vaccination. TCRdb ran MiXCR on the 5' RACE reads and lists one entry per CDR3 protein. Here the sample spans about 60,000 distinct CDR3 sequences, roughly 6.9% being singletons. Source: CD8+ T cells sorted from PBMCs, taken on the day of the first yellow fever vaccination. The receptor set was obtained from a man in his late teens or twenties who received the YFV17D yellow fever vaccine. Both conserved end residues are part of each CDR3. A D gene is named only where the DNA matches it firmly. Part of the rows lack a size; the others show once, few, many or a class for expanded clones.

clone size	J gene	V gene	D gene	CDR3 DNA	CDR3 protein
many	TRBJ1-1	TRBV10-2	NA	TGCGCCGCTGCGACAGGCGTGAACACTGAAGCTTTCTTT	CAAATGVNTEAFF
many	TRBJ2-3	TRBV5-5	TRBD1	TGTGCCAGCACCGAGGACAGGGCCAGCACAGATACGCAGTATTTT	CASTEDRASTDTQYF
NA	TRBJ1-6	TRBV9	NA	TGTGCCAGCAGCGTAGAGCAGGGAGATTCACCCCTCCACTTT	CASSVEQGDSPLHF
many	TRBJ2-3	TRBV9	TRBD2	TGTGCCAGCAGCGTCCGCGCTAGCGGTCGCACAGATACGCAGTATTTT	CASSVRASGRTDTQYF
NA	TRBJ2-3	TRBV20-1	NA	TGCAGGGCAAGAAGAAGGGGCACAGATACGCAGTATTTT	CRARRRGTDTQYF
NA	TRBJ2-1	TRBV12-3/TRBV12-4	NA	TGTGCCAGCAGTTTACTGGGGCCGGTGCAGTTCTTC	CASSLLGPVQFF
few	TRBJ2-1	TRBV4-1	NA	TGCGCCAGCAGCCAAGATATGGGTGGATCCTACAATGAGCAGTTCTTC	CASSQDMGGSYNEQFF
NA	TRBJ1-1	TRBV29-1	NA	TGCACGACACGGGCGTGGAGCACTGAAGCTTTCTTT	CTTRAWSTEAFF
many	TRBJ2-5	TRBV6-5	NA	TGTGCCAGCAGTTACGGGAACACGCAAGAGACCCAGTACTTC	CASSYGNTQETQYF
many	TRBJ1-6	TRBV10-3	NA	TGTGCCATCAAAGGAGACCTGAGCTCCTATAATTCACCCCTCCACTTT	CAIKGDLSSYNSPLHF
few	TRBJ2-7	TRBV4-1	NA	TGCGCCAGCAGCCAAGACCCCCGAACGATCGAGCAGTACTTC	CASSQDPRTIEQYF
many	TRBJ2-3	TRBV2	NA	TGTGCCAGCAGTGCCGTCTCGGCTGGGTTTACAGATACGCAGTATTTT	CASSAVSAGFTDTQYF
NA	TRBJ2-3	TRBV9	NA	TGTGCCAGCAGCGTAGACGCCCAGAGCACAGATACGCAGTATTTT	CASSVDAQSTDTQYF
many	TRBJ1-2	TRBV12-3/TRBV12-4	NA	TGTGCCAGCAGTTCCGGACAGCCGGGATTCTATGGCTACACCTTC	CASSSGQPGFYGYTF
few	TRBJ2-3	TRBV7-6	NA	TGTGCCAGCAGCCCACGAGGTCTGGCCGACCCAGATACGCAGTATTTT	CASSPRGLADPDTQYF